The T cell receptor beta chain under discussion was sequenced for a study of T cell changes during pregnancy in multiple sclerosis. Germline CDR1 MNHEY, CDR2 SMNVEV (reference sequence). The length of the CDR3 is 14 residues. V was pared by 6 bases and J by 5 bases, with 16 bases between. Sequencing was performed with immunoSEQ multiplex PCR; in TCRdb, only in-frame clones are kept and a portion is missing. This table has approximately 90,000 clones, 91% appearing once. The clonotype comes from a female donor in good health, enrolled as a control in a pregnancy study. Sequencing was performed on peripheral blood, taken after pregnancy. V and J are TRBV27 and TRBJ2-5; a weak D match, TRBD2 (6 bases). CDR3 in amino acids: CASSPEGRFETQYF. In DNA, the CDR3 is TGTGCCAGCAGCCCCGAGGGGAGGTTTGAGACCCAGTACTTC.